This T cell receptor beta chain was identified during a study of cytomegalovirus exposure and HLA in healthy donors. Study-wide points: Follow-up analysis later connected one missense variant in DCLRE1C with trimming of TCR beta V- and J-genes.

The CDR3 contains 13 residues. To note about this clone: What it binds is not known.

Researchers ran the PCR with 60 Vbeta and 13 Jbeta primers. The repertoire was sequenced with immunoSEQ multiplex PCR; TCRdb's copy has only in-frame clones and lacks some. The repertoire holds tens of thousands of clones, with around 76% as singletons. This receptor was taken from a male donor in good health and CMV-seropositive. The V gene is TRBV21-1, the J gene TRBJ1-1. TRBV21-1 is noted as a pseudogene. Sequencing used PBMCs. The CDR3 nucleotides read TGTGCCAGCGGCGGAGGGGTGGACACTGAAGCTTTCTTT. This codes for CASGGGVDTEAFF.